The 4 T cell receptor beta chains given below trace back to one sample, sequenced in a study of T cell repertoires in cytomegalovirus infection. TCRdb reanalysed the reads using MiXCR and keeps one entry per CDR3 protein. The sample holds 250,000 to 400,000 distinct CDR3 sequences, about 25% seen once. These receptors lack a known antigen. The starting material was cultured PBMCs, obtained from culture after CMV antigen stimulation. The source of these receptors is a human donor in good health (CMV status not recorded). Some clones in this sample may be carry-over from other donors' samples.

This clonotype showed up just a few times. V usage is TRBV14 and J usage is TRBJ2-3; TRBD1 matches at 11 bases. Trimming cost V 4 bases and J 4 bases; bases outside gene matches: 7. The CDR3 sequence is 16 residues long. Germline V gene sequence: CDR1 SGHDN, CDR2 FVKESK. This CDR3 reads CASSRNPGQGADTQYF. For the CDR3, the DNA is TGTGCCAGCAGCCGAAATCCGGGACAGGGGGCAGATACGCAGTATTTT.

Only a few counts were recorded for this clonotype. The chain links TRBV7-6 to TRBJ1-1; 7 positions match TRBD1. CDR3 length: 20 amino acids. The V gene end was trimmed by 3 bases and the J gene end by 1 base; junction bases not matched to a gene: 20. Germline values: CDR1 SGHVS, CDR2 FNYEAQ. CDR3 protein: CASSLGPRGTTTKRNTEAFF. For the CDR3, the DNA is TGTGCCAGCAGCTTGGGGCCCAGGGGGACGACAACCAAACGGAACACTGAAGCTTTCTTT.

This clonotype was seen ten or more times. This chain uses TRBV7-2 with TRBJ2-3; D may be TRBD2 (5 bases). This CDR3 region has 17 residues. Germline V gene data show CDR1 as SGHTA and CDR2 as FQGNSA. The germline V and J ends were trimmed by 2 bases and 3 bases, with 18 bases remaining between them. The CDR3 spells CASSLRSDYLTTDTQYF. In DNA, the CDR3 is TGTGCCAGCAGCTTACGATCAGACTATCTGACGACAGATACGCAGTATTTT.

The CDR3 DNA sequence: TGCGCCAGCAGCCAAGGGACAGAAGCTTACCAAGAGACCCAGTACTTC. It encodes CASSQGTEAYQETQYF. The chain links TRBV4-1 to TRBJ2-5, with D possibly matching TRBD1 (6 bases). V gave up 1 base and J gave up 0 bases, with 12 bases separating them. Germline V gene data show CDR1 as MGHRA and CDR2 as YSYEKL. The CDR3 has 16 residues.